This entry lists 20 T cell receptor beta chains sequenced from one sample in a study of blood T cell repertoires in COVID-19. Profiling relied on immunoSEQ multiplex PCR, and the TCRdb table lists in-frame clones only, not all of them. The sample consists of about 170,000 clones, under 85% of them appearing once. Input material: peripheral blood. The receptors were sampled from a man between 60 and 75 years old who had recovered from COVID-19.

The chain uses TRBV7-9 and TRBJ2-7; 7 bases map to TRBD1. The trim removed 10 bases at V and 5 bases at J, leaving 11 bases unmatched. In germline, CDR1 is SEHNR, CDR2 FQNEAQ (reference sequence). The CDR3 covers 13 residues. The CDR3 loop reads CATQRDSINEQYF. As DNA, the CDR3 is TGTGCCACCCAAAGGGACAGTATCAACGAGCAGTACTTC.

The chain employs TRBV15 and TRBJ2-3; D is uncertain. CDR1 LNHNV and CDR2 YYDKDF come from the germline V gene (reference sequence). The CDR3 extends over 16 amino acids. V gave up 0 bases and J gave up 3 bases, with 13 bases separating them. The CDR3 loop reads CATSRDGQWATDTQYF. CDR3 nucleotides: TGTGCCACCAGCAGAGACGGCCAATGGGCGACAGATACGCAGTATTTT.

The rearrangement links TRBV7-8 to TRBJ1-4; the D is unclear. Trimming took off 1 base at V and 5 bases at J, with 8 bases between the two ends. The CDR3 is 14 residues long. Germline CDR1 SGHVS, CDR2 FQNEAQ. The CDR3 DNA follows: TGTGCCAGCAGCTTAGTGCGCGGGAATGAAAAACTGTTTTTT. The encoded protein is CASSLVRGNEKLFF.

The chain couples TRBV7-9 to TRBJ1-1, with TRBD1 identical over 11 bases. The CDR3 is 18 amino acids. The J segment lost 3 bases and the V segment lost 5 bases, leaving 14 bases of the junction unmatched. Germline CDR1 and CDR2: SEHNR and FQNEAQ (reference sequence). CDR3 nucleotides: TGTGCCAGCAGCCAAATCACGGACAGGGGGCCAGGGTACACTGAAGCTTTCTTT. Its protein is CASSQITDRGPGYTEAFF.

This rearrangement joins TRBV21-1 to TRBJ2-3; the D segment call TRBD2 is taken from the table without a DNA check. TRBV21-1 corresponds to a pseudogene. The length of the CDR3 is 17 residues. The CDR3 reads CASSVTPGTSISDTQYF. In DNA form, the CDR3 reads TGTGCCAGCAGCGTCACCCCCGGGACTAGCATTTCAGATACGCAGTATTTT.

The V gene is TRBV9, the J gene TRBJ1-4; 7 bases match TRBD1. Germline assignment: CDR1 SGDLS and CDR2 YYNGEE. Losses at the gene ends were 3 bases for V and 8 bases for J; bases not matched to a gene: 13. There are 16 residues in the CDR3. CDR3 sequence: CASSARGPGGVEKLFF. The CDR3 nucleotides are TGTGCCAGCAGCGCCAGAGGTCCAGGGGGAGTGGAAAAACTGTTTTTT.

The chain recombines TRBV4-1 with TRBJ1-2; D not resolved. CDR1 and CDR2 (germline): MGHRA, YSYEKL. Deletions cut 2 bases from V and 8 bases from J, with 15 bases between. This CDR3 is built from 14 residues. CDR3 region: CASSQPRTTGGYTF. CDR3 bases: TGCGCCAGCAGCCAACCACGGACCACGGGGGGCTACACCTTC.

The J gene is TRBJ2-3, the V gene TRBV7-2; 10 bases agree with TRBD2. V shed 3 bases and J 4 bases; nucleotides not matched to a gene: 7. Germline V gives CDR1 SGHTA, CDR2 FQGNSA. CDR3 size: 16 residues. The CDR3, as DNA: TGTGCCAGCAGCTTCTCAGCGGGGGGGAGTTCAGATACGCAGTATTTT. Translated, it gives CASSFSAGGSSDTQYF.

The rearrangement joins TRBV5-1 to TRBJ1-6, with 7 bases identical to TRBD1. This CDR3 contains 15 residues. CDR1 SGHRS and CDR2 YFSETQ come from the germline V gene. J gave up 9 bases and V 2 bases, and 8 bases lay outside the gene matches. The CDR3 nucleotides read TGCGCCAGCAGCTTCGACAGGGCGCAAATTTCACCCCTCCACTTT. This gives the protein CASSFDRAQISPLHF.

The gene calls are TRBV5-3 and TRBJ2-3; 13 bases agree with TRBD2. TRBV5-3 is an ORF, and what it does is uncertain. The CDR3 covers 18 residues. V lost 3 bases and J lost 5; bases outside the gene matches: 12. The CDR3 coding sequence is TGTGCCAGAAGCTCCGGGACTAGCGGGATCCCGGGGAGAGATACGCAGTATTTT. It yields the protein CARSSGTSGIPGRDTQYF.

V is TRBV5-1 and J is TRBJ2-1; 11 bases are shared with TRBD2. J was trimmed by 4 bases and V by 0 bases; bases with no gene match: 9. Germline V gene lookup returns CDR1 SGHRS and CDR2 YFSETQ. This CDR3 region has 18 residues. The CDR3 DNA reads TGCGCCAGCAGCTTGGGTGGTAGCGGGGGGGCCGGATACAATGAGCAGTTCTTC. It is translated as CASSLGGSGGAGYNEQFF.

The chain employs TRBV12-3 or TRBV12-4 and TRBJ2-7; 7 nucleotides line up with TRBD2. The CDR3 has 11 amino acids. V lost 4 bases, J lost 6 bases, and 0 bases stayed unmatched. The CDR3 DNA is TGTGCCAGCAGTTCGGGAGGCGAGCAGTACTTC. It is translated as CASSSGGEQYF.

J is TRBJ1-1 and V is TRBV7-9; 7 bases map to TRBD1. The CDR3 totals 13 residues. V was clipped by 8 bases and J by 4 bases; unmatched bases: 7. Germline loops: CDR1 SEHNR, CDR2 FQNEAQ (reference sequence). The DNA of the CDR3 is TGTGCCAGCGAAGACAGGGCGCTCACTGAAGCTTTCTTT. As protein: CASEDRALTEAFF.

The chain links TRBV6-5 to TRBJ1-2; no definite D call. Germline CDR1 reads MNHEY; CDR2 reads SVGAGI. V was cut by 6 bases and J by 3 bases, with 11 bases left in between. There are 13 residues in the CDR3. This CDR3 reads CASRPRQDYGYTF. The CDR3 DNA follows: TGTGCCAGCAGACCCCGCCAGGACTATGGCTACACCTTC.

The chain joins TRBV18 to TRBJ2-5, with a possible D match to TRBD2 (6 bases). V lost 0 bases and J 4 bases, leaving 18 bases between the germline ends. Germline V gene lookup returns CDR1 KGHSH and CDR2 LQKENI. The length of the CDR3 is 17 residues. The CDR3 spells CASSPPGQRGGSETQYF. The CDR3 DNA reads TGTGCCAGCTCACCACCCGGGCAAAGGGGAGGTTCAGAGACCCAGTACTTC.

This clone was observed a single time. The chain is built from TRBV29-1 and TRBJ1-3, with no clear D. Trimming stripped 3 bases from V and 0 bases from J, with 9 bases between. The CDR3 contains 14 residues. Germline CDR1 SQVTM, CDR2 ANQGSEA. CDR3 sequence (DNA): TGCAGCGTTGACCGGACTGGCTCTGGAAACACCATATATTTT. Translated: CSVDRTGSGNTIYF.

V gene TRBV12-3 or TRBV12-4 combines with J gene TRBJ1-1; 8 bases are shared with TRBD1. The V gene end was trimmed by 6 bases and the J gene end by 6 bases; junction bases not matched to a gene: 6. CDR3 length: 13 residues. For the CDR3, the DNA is TGTGCCAGCAGCCCGACAGGGGTGGCTGAAGCTTTCTTT. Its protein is CASSPTGVAEAFF.

The CDR3 protein is CASSGTQGATYGYTF. In DNA, the CDR3 is TGTGCCAGCAGCGGCACTCAGGGGGCGACCTATGGCTACACCTTC. This chain uses TRBV7-6 with TRBJ1-2; 8 positions agree with TRBD1. Trimming at V came to 5 bases and at J to 4 bases, leaving 9 bases not matched to a gene. Per germline, CDR1 SGHVS and CDR2 FNYEAQ. This CDR3 spans 15 amino acids.

The CDR3 DNA reads as TGTGCCAGCAGTCTGACAGGGATGAGGGGTGAGCAGTTCTTC. Translation: CASSLTGMRGEQFF. V is TRBV5-8 and J is TRBJ2-1; 7 positions match TRBD1. Looked up from germline, CDR1 is SGHTS and CDR2 is YDEGEE. Trimming took 5 bases from V and 9 from J; bases not matched to a gene: 11. The CDR3 sequence is 14 residues long.

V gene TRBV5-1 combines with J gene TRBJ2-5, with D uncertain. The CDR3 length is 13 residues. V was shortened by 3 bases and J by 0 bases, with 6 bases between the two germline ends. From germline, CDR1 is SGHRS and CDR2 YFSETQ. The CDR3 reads CASSSDNQETQYF. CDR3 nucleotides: TGCGCCAGCAGCTCTGACAACCAAGAGACCCAGTACTTC.